These T cell receptor beta chains were read from a single sample in a study of cytomegalovirus exposure and HLA in healthy donors. Repertoires were generated with immunoSEQ multiplex PCR, while TCRdb's copy carries only in-frame clones and drops some. The sample has fewer than 200,000 clones, 80% to 85% seen once; the top ten hold 2.3%. Sequenced sample: PBMCs. The receptors shown here come from a male donor in good health and CMV-seronegative. Each CDR3 is given with its conserved first and last residue. The D gene is left open where the match is weak. Size is omitted from some rows. Given values are once, few, many or a class for expanded clones.

>.|14|TRBV11-2|.|TRBJ1-6
TGTGCCAGCAGCTTAGACAGTGTAAATTCACCCCTCCACTTT
CASSLDSVNSPLHF
>.|14|TRBV6-1|TRBD1|TRBJ1-5
TGTGCCAGCAATTCAGGGGGTCGGAATCAGCCCCAGCATTTT
CASNSGGRNQPQHF
>.|14|TRBV11-2|.|TRBJ2-4
TGTGCCAGCAGTACCGGACTCCCCTGGGACATTCAGTACTTC
CASSTGLPWDIQYF
>.|16|TRBV5-4|.|TRBJ2-3
TGTGCCAGCAGCTTGGTCCTTGGCGAGAGGACAGATACGCAGTATTTT
CASSLVLGERTDTQYF
>.|15|TRBV5-5|TRBD1|TRBJ1-2
TGTGCCAGCAGCATAACCGGGACAGGAAACTATGGCTACACCTTC
CASSITGTGNYGYTF
>.|15|TRBV19|TRBD1|TRBJ1-5
TGTGCCAGTAGTACCCTCACAGGGGGCCATCAGCCCCAGCATTTT
CASSTLTGGHQPQHF
>.|12|TRBV7-9|.|TRBJ1-2
TGTTCCGGGACACAGCAGGAGAATGGCTACACCTTC
CSGTQQENGYTF
>few|16|TRBV4-1|TRBD2|TRBJ2-3
TGCGCCAGCAGCCAAGCCCTAGCGGGGGCCACAGATACGCAGTATTTT
CASSQALAGATDTQYF
>.|15|TRBV19|TRBD1|TRBJ2-5
TGTGCCAGTAGTCTTTTCCGGGGACAGGGGGAGACCCAGTACTTC
CASSLFRGQGETQYF
>.|13|TRBV7-9|.|TRBJ1-2
TGTGCCAGCAGCCTTCTAGCTAACTATGGCTACACCTTC
CASSLLANYGYTF
>.|16|TRBV7-9|.|TRBJ2-3
TGTGCCAGCAGCAGAACAGGAGACGCTAGCACAGATACGCAGTATTTT
CASSRTGDASTDTQYF
>.|14|TRBV11-2|.|TRBJ1-2
TGTGCCAGCAGCTCCTACAGGGCCACGTATGGCTACACCTTC
CASSSYRATYGYTF
>.|15|TRBV7-2|.|TRBJ1-5
TGTGCCAGCAGCTTATTCCAGGGCTGGGATCAGCCCCAGCATTTT
CASSLFQGWDQPQHF
>.|15|TRBV7-2|TRBD1|TRBJ1-2
TGTGCCAGCAGCTTTCGTCCAGCCAGGACAGGGCCCCACACCTTC
CASSFRPARTGPHTF